This T cell receptor beta chain was found in a study of blood T cell repertoires in COVID-19. Assay used: immunoSEQ multiplex PCR; TCRdb lists only in-frame clones, some missing. The sample lists about 240,000 clones; 85% to 90% were seen once. The germline V gene has CDR1 SGHNT and CDR2 YYREEE (reference sequence). The V end was cut by 9 bases, the J end by 3 bases, with 18 bases between. This CDR3 has 14 amino acids. The chain links TRBV5-4 to TRBJ1-2; the D gene is possibly TRBD1 (6 bases). The receptor's source is a woman aged 40 to 50 who had recovered from COVID-19. Sample: peripheral blood. This CDR3 is CATSVGAQDYGYTF. DNA of the CDR3: TGTGCCACCTCGGTGGGGGCGCAGGACTATGGCTACACCTTC.